Below, one T cell receptor (beta chain) is given with its context. Its antigen is currently unknown. The protocol was immunoSEQ multiplex PCR, while the TCRdb copy is restricted to in-frame clones and leaves out a portion. This sample contains about 16,000 clones. This record comes from a study of T cells in women clearing cervical HPV infection. Study in general: Controls gave blood once infection was undetectable; cases at lesion identification. Cases' blood sampling followed lesion detection by median around 150 days (90 to 200). Study-wide points: Timing of associations relative to infection is unclear; T-cell subsets were not isolated.

Source material: blood buffy coat. This TCR was sampled from a woman aged 18 to 75 with a cervical HPV16 infection that either progressed to CIN3+ or cleared (not recorded which).

Here the CDR3 reads CASRSREGRGKNIQYF. The DNA read from the CDR3 is TGTGCCAGCAGGAGCAGAGAAGGGAGGGGCAAAAACATT. The rearrangement links TRBV2 to TRBJ2-4, with 7 positions matching TRBD2. Read data end 3 residues before the CDR3 end; the end is taken from the germline J gene. V lost 6 bases and J lost 3; bases outside the gene matches: 11. The CDR3 is 16 residues long. The germline gives CDR1 SNHLY, CDR2 FYNNEI.